Listed here is a single T cell receptor (beta chain). The antigen is unknown. The data were obtained in a study of cytomegalovirus exposure and HLA in healthy donors. Study background: Among around 170 million T cells, an earlier analysis found 117 million unique TCR beta sequences. The study, taken as a whole, reports: Among TCR beta chains, those listed as cytomegalovirus-associated numbered around 160. With high specificity and sensitivity, the classifier reportedly diagnosed cytomegalovirus status.

The PCR contained 60 Vbeta and 13 Jbeta primers. Profiling relied on immunoSEQ multiplex PCR, and the TCRdb table lists in-frame clones only, not all of them. The sample holds a few hundred thousand clones, around 90% seen once. Germline CDR1 SGHAT, CDR2 FQNNGV. Germline trimming cut 4 bases from V and 5 bases from J; bases unmatched to any gene: 9. CDR3 length: 17 residues. The J gene is TRBJ2-1, the V gene TRBV11-2, with 12 bases fitting TRBD2. The receptor's source is a girl aged 2-15 years in good health and CMV-seronegative. The sequencing input was PBMCs. The DNA of the CDR3 is TGTGCCAGCAGCTCCTCCCTGACTAGCGGGAGAAACAATGAGCAGTTCTTC. Protein sequence: CASSSSLTSGRNNEQFF.